Sequencing of this T cell receptor beta chain was carried out in a study of tumor-infiltrating lymphocytes in localized non-small cell lung cancer (dated by TCRdb to 2020 to 2022). With respect to the entire study: Patients whose samples were collected after neoadjuvant chemotherapy, as well as both smokers and never-smokers and several histologies, were included in the cohort. Each patient contributed resected tumor tissue and uninvolved lung tissue from the same patient, described as non-adjacent to the tumor. Alongside flow cytometry, multiplex immunofluorescence, RNA-seq, exome sequencing and proteomics, TCR sequencing was applied to the same patients as one of several integrated assays. The overall ICON cohort was composed of around 140 surgical patients with localized non-small cell lung cancer whose tumors were resected. A total of about 55 patients were part of the paired comparison of immunoSEQ T-cell fraction between tumor and uninvolved lung. Study-wide findings and limitations: No difference in TCR-derived T-cell fraction was observed between the flow cytometry-defined immunotypes IM1 (good prognosis) and IM2 (poor prognosis). Recurrence-free survival showed no association with tumor T-cell fraction measured by TCR sequencing (p = 0.61). Different pieces of the same tissue were used for different assays, so technical variation could not be separated from intratumor heterogeneity. Assay coverage varied across patients depending on available tissue quantity, so only a subset of the cohort had TCR sequencing. Consistent with immunofluorescence CD3 counts, TCRbeta sequencing supported greater T cell infiltration in tumors than in uninvolved lung tissue.

Reading from cysteine to phenylalanine, the CDR3 counts 15 amino acids. Only CDR3 DNA remains: 45 bases, in frame from the first base. V is trimmed back by 6 bases and J by 0 bases, and the junction contains 5 bases that no gene match accounts for. According to the germline V gene, CDR1 reads MGHRA and CDR2 reads YSYEKL. Enrollment in ICON was initiated in April 2016, and the last patient was enrolled in September 2018. A subcohort of approximately 80 patients provided fresh tumor and matched uninvolved tissue for in-depth immune analyses, with TCR sequencing among those analyses. TCR sequencing was performed on DNA isolated from bulk tissue, without cell sorting. The immunoSEQ assay used for TCR sequencing gave the T-cell fraction in both tumor and uninvolved lung tissue. Concerning the study's data processing: For survival analysis, patients were divided into high (upper tertile) and low (lower two tertiles) T-cell fraction groups, which were compared by log-rank test. A signed-rank test was used to test differences in T-cell fraction between paired tumor and uninvolved lung samples. TCRdb holds this immuneACCESS table with in-frame rearrangements only. Some clones are missing; in checked studies, unresolved V genes explain under half, and the rest has no known cause. That table supplies the V and J calls and clone size; D and trimming were determined from the DNA. This sample is represented by about 16,000 clones; less than 55% of them were singletons. The leading ten clones occupy 16% of the sample.

This clone occurred a few times. The antigen it binds to is not known. No qualities accompany the bases; no much larger clone lies one base away. The chain is made from TRBV4-1 and TRBJ1-5; TRBD1 agrees with 7 junctional bases. Specimen: lung tumor tissue. This receptor was obtained from a human donor with non-small cell lung cancer. The DNA sequence is as follows: TGCGCCAGCAGGGGACAGATATATAGCAATCAGCCCCAGCATTTT. Translated, this gives CASRGQIYSNQPQHF.